This T cell receptor (beta chain) stems from a study of control samples from healthy donors and cancer patients. Only in-frame clones appear in the TCRdb table, and some are missing; sequencing was by immunoSEQ multiplex PCR. Here the sample table reports 150,000 to 200,000 clones. Looked up from germline, CDR1 is SGHRS and CDR2 is YFSETQ. This CDR3 has 14 residues. Trimming removed 4 bases from V and 11 bases from J; junction bases left unmatched: 13. Material: blood. The source of this sequence is a woman in her 30s in good health. J is TRBJ1-1 and V is TRBV5-1, with 8 bases that match TRBD1. The CDR3 DNA reads as TGCGCCAGCAGCACTCTTCGACAGGGGAGCGACGCTTTCTTT. Its translation: CASSTLRQGSDAFF. Supplemented by reference TRBV5-1 and TRBJ1-1, the full variable domain reads KAGVTQTPRYLIKTRGQQVTLSCSPISGHRSVSWYQQTPGQGLQFLFEYFSETQRNKGNFPGRFSGRQFSNSRSEMNVSTLELGDSALYLCASSTLRQGSDAFFGQGTRLTVV.